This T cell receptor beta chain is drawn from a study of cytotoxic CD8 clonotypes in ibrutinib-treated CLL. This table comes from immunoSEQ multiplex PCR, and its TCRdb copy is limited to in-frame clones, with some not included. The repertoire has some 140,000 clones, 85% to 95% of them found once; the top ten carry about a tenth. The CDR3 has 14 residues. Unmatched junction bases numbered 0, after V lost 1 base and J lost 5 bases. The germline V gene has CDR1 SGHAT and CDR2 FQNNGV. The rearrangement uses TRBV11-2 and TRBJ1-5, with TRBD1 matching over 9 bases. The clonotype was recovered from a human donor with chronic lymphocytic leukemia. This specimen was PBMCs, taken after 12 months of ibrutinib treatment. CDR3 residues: CASSLGTGDQPQHF. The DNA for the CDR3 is TGTGCCAGCAGCTTAGGGACAGGGGATCAGCCCCAGCATTTT.